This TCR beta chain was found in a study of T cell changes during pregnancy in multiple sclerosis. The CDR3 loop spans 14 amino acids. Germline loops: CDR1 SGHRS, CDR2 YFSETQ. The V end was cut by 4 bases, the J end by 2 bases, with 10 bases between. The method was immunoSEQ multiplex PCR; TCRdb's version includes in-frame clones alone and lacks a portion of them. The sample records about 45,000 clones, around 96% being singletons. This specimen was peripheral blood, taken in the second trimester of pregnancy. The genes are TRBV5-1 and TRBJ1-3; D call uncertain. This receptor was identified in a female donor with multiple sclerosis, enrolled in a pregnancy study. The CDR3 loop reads CASSRDSPGNTIYF. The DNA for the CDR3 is TGCGCCAGCAGCAGAGATAGCCCTGGAAACACCATATATTTT.